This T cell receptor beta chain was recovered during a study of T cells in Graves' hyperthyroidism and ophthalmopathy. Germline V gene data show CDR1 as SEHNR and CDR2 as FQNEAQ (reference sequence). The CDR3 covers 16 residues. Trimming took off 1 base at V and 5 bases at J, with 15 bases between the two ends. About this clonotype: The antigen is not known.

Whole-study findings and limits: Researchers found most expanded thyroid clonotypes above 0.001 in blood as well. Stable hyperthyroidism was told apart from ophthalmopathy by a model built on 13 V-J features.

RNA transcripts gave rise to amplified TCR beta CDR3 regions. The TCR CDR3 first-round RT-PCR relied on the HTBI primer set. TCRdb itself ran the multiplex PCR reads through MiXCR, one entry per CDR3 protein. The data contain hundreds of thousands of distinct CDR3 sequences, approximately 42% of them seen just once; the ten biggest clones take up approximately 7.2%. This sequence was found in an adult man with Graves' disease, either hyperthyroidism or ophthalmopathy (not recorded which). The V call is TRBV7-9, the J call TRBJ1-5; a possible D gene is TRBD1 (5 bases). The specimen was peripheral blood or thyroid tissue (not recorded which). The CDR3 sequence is CASSLVIGTGDQPQHF. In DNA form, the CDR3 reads TGTGCCAGCAGCTTAGTTATTGGAACAGGCGATCAGCCCCAGCATTTT.